This T cell receptor beta chain comes out of a study of blood T cell repertoires in COVID-19. Background on the study: Both acute and convalescent COVID-19 samples were obtained from the United States, Italy and Spain.

V lost 2 bases, J lost 5 bases, and 8 bases stayed unmatched. Germline V lookup: CDR1 MDHEN, CDR2 SYDVKM. CDR3 length: 16 amino acids. Original handling: Amplification from reference gene primers served as the basis for estimated nucleated cell counts. Here immunoSEQ multiplex PCR was the method, and the copy in TCRdb shows in-frame clones only, minus some. V and J calls and clone size are copied from that table; D and trimming were computed from the DNA. The sample has fewer than 350,000 clones, about 91% seen once. The clonotype was recovered from a man younger than 40 with COVID-19, enrolled during active disease. Sequencing was performed on peripheral blood. The chain is built from TRBV28 and TRBJ2-2; 7 nucleotides agree with TRBD1. The DNA of the CDR3 is TGTGCCAGCAGTTTACCCCAGGGGGTACTAACCGGGGAGCTGTTTTTT. It yields the protein CASSLPQGVLTGELFF.